Presented here are 2 T cell receptor beta chains from one specimen sequenced in a study of cytomegalovirus exposure and HLA in healthy donors. PCR employed 60 Vbeta and 13 Jbeta primers. Using immunoSEQ multiplex PCR, the repertoire was profiled, and TCRdb retains in-frame clones only, with some absent. The sample holds tens of thousands of clones, 65% to 85% seen once. The sequenced sample was PBMCs. The receptor source for this set is a girl aged 2 to 9 in good health and CMV-seropositive.

The chain has TRBV28 and TRBJ2-5; 7 positions agree with TRBD1. This CDR3 spans 12 amino acids. V gave up 8 bases and J gave up 3 bases; unmatched junction bases: 3. In germline, CDR1 is MDHEN, CDR2 SYDVKM. The chain's CDR3 is CASRTGEETQYF. In DNA form, the CDR3 reads TGTGCCAGCCGGACAGGAGAAGAGACCCAGTACTTC.

The chain links TRBV6-6 to TRBJ1-1; D possibly corresponds to TRBD1 (6 bases). The germline gives CDR1 MNHNY, CDR2 SVGAGI (reference sequence). This CDR3 comprises 11 residues. The ends were cut back, 4 bases at V and 8 bases at J, with 8 bases in the middle. For the CDR3, the DNA is TGTGCCAGCAGTTTCCAGGGGGAAGCTTTCTTT. Translating it yields CASSFQGEAFF.